These 20 T cell receptor beta chains share one sample of origin, sequenced in a study of T cell changes during pregnancy in multiple sclerosis. Repertoires were generated with immunoSEQ multiplex PCR, while TCRdb's copy carries only in-frame clones and drops some. Among under 70,000 clones listed, around 91% were seen once. The sample was peripheral blood, taken in the third trimester of pregnancy. All receptors derive from a female donor in good health, enrolled as a control in a pregnancy study.

With respect to this clone: At one end the junction does not follow the germline gene, possibly because of a read error. The V gene is TRBV7-7, the J gene TRBJ2-3, with TRBD2 identical over 9 bases. Germline CDR1 and CDR2: SSHAT and FNYEAQ (reference sequence). The CDR3 sequence is 15 residues long. In DNA, the CDR3 is TGTGCTAGCAGCCAGAGTTTAGCGGGAGCAGATACGCAGTATTTT. Amino acids: CASSQSLAGADTQYF.

This rearrangement joins TRBV4-1 to TRBJ2-7; perhaps TRBD2 as D (6 bases). From germline, CDR1 is MGHRA and CDR2 YSYEKL. The CDR3 runs 17 residues. The V end lost 1 base, the J end lost 6 bases, and 22 bases lay between the germline ends. CDR3 coding DNA: TGCGCCAGCAGCCAAGTTCCCGTCACGGGAGTCTCGGGCGAGCAGTACTTC. Translating gives CASSQVPVTGVSGEQYF.

This clone appeared a few times. The chain links TRBV27 to TRBJ2-1; TRBD1 might be the D (6 bases). Trimming cost V 0 bases and J 13 bases, with 16 bases left between them. Germline V gene lookup returns CDR1 MNHEY and CDR2 SMNVEV (reference sequence). The CDR3 is 14 amino acids. CDR3 in DNA: TGTGCCAGCAGTTTATCGAGTTCGGGCAGGGGACAGTTCTTC. Its translation is CASSLSSSGRGQFF.

This chain links TRBV19 with TRBJ2-1; 8 positions agree with TRBD2. Germline V gene data show CDR1 as LNHDA and CDR2 as SQIVND (reference sequence). V gave up 6 bases and J gave up 6 bases; unmatched junction bases: 7. The CDR3 sequence is 14 residues long. CDR3 in amino acids: CASRPRTSSNEQFF. The CDR3 coding sequence is TGTGCCAGTAGACCTAGGACTAGCTCCAATGAGCAGTTCTTC.

The chain carries TRBV28 and TRBJ1-5; possibly TRBD1 for D (6 bases). CDR1 and CDR2 from the germline V gene are MDHEN and SYDVKM. The CDR3 covers 15 residues. The V gene lost 3 bases and the J gene lost 7 bases, with 16 bases spanning the gap. CDR3 bases: TGTGCCAGCAGTTTTGAGGCAGGGGTACGGCAGCCCCAGCATTTT. Residues: CASSFEAGVRQPQHF.

The chain couples TRBV10-1 to TRBJ1-5; TRBD1 matches at 10 bases. CDR1 is WNHNN and CDR2 is SYGVQD in the germline V gene (reference sequence). V was pared by 2 bases and J by 0 bases, with 19 bases of the junction left unmatched. CDR3 length: 22 residues. This CDR3 reads CASSERTGGLHRHPYSNQPQHF. As DNA, the CDR3 is TGCGCCAGCAGTGAGAGGACAGGGGGACTCCACCGCCACCCTTATAGCAATCAGCCCCAGCATTTT.

The gene calls are TRBV30 and TRBJ1-6, with 7 bases fitting TRBD1. CDR3 length equals 12 residues. Germline V gene data show CDR1 as GTSNPN and CDR2 as SVGIG (reference sequence). After removal of 3 bases from V and 7 bases from J, the junction contained 0 bases not matched to a gene. The chain's CDR3 is CAWRQGNSPLHF. As DNA, the CDR3 is TGTGCCTGGAGACAGGGGAATTCACCCCTCCACTTT.

The chain uses TRBV7-9 and TRBJ1-1; tentative D call: TRBD1 (5 bases). Germline V gives CDR1 SEHNR, CDR2 FQNEAQ (reference sequence). The V and J ends lost 6 bases and 0 bases respectively, with 26 bases between them. CDR3 length equals 19 residues. The CDR3 DNA sequence: TGTGCCAGCAGGCCCGGTGATGGGGCGCGAATTTGGTTGAACACTGAAGCTTTCTTT. Encoded protein: CASRPGDGARIWLNTEAFF. Variable domain in full (rest from reference TRBV7-9 and TRBJ1-1): DTGVSQNPRHKITKRGQNVTFRCDPISEHNRLYWYRQTLGQGPEFLTYFQNEAQLEKSRLLSDRFSAERPKGSFSTLEIQRTEQGDSAMYLCASRPGDGARIWLNTEAFFGQGTRLTVV.

This chain joins TRBV7-3 and TRBJ2-2; D gene uncertain. Germline V lookup: CDR1 SGHTA, CDR2 FQGTGA. The CDR3 totals 13 residues. Trimming removed 2 bases at V and 3 bases at J, with 4 bases between. The CDR3 DNA reads TGTGCCAGCAGCTTAGAGTACACCGGGGAGCTGTTTTTT. Translation: CASSLEYTGELFF.

This chain joins TRBV29-1 and TRBJ2-7, with D perhaps matching TRBD2 (6 bases). The V and J ends lost 4 bases and 0 bases respectively, with 16 bases between them. The CDR3 is made up of 15 amino acids. CDR1 is SQVTM and CDR2 is ANQGSEA in the germline V gene. The CDR3 bases are TGCAGCGTTGGGTCTGGACTAAGGAGCTCCTACGAGCAGTACTTC. The encoded protein is CSVGSGLRSSYEQYF.

This sequence joins TRBV30 and TRBJ2-7; a possible D gene is TRBD1 (5 bases). The V gene lost 0 bases and the J gene lost 2 bases, with 14 bases spanning the gap. Germline CDR1 reads GTSNPN; CDR2 reads SVGIG (reference sequence). The CDR3 is 15 residues long. In nucleotides, the CDR3 is TGTGCCTGGAGTGTACGTCAGGGTTATCCCTACGAGCAGTACTTC. It specifies CAWSVRQGYPYEQYF.

The chain uses TRBV6-1 and TRBJ1-1; the D gene is possibly TRBD1 (5 bases). V was clipped by 0 bases and J by 2 bases, with 13 bases between them. Germline V gene lookup returns CDR1 MNHNS and CDR2 SASEGT. The CDR3 runs 16 residues. The DNA of the CDR3 is TGTGCCAGCAGTGAAGCGCTTCGGGGGGGAAACACTGAAGCTTTCTTT. It yields the protein CASSEALRGGNTEAFF.

The genes are TRBV27 and TRBJ1-2, with a weak D call TRBD1 (6 bases). CDR1 is MNHEY, CDR2 SMNVEV, per germline (reference sequence). The CDR3 covers 14 residues. Trimming pared 4 bases from V and 8 bases from J, leaving 17 bases between. CDR3 DNA sequence: TGTGCCAGCAGTTCTGGGGGTTTCAGGGGAGGCTACACCTTC. This sequence encodes CASSSGGFRGGYTF.

This clone was observed a few times. The rearrangement uses TRBV30 and TRBJ2-7; D is unresolved. V shed 0 bases and J shed 0 bases, with 6 bases lying between them. CDR1 and CDR2 from the germline V gene are GTSNPN and SVGIG (reference sequence). The CDR3 loop spans 13 amino acids. As DNA, the CDR3 is TGTGCCTGGAGTGTACGTAGCTCCTACGAGCAGTACTTC. This translates into CAWSVRSSYEQYF. Full variable domain (rest looked up from reference TRBV30 and TRBJ2-7): SQTIHQWPATLVQPVGSPLSLECTVEGTSNPNLYWYRQAAGRGLQLLFYSVGIGQISSEVPQNLSASRPQDRQFILSSKKLLLSDSGFYLCAWSVRSSYEQYFGPGTRLTVT.

This clone was picked up a small number of times. The chain is built from TRBV19 and TRBJ1-1; TRBD1 is a possible D gene (6 bases). V was cut by 7 bases and J by 8 bases, with 14 bases left in between. The CDR3 runs 12 residues. CDR1 and CDR2 (germline): LNHDA, SQIVND (reference sequence). The DNA of the CDR3 is TGTGCCAGTAACGGGGGGGCAGCAGAAGCTTTCTTT. Residues: CASNGGAAEAFF.

This clone was detected only once. The rearrangement links TRBV19 to TRBJ2-1, with TRBD1 matching 9 bases. V was pared by 6 bases and J by 4 bases, with 13 bases of the junction left unmatched. The CDR3 covers 17 residues. From germline, CDR1 is LNHDA and CDR2 SQIVND (reference sequence). Here the CDR3 reads CASRDRGGGYGYNEQFF. In nucleotides, the CDR3 is TGTGCCAGTAGGGACAGGGGAGGGGGTTACGGATACAATGAGCAGTTCTTC. Full variable domain (missing parts from reference TRBV19 and TRBJ2-1): DGGITQSPKYLFRKEGQNVTLSCEQNLNHDAMYWYRQDPGQGLRLIYYSQIVNDFQKGDIAEGYSVSREKKESFPLTVTSAQKNPTAFYLCASRDRGGGYGYNEQFFGPGTRLTVL.

The V gene is TRBV6-5, the J gene TRBJ2-3; TRBD2 agrees at 8 bases. Germline loops: CDR1 MNHEY, CDR2 SVGAGI. The CDR3 consists of 16 residues. Trimming cost V 0 bases and J 1 base; bases outside gene matches: 3. The CDR3 bases are TGTGCCAGCAGTTACTCATCAGCGGGGGGCACAGATACGCAGTATTTT. This encodes CASSYSSAGGTDTQYF.

The chain employs TRBV7-3 and TRBJ1-2; D ambiguous. The V end was cut by 0 bases, the J end by 7 bases, with 9 bases between. This CDR3 spans 13 amino acids. Germline V gene data show CDR1 as SGHTA and CDR2 as FQGTGA. CDR3 residues: CASSLTGVRGYTF. CDR3 in DNA: TGTGCCAGCAGCTTAACGGGAGTCCGTGGCTACACCTTC.

V and J are TRBV28 and TRBJ1-5; TRBD1 matches 7 bases. After removal of 4 bases from V and 2 bases from J, the junction contained 2 bases not matched to a gene. Germline values: CDR1 MDHEN, CDR2 SYDVKM. CDR3 length equals 14 residues. The CDR3 is CASSSGGGNQPQHF. CDR3 DNA: TGTGCCAGCAGTTCAGGGGGAGGCAATCAGCCCCAGCATTTT.

The V and J genes are TRBV9 and TRBJ2-5; 11 positions match TRBD2. The V and J ends lost 4 bases and 3 bases, in that order; junction bases with no gene match: 5. The CDR3 extends over 15 amino acids. Germline-derived CDR1 and CDR2 are SGDLS and YYNGEE. The CDR3 DNA follows: TGTGCCAGCAGCTTAGGGACTAGCGGAAAAGAGACCCAGTACTTC. It is translated as CASSLGTSGKETQYF.